The rows below give T cell receptor beta chains drawn from one sample of a study of blood T cell repertoires in COVID-19. Using immunoSEQ multiplex PCR, the repertoire was profiled, and TCRdb retains in-frame clones only, with some absent. Of some 64,000 clones in the sample, around 65% were seen once. Sample: PBMCs or T cells enriched from blood (not recorded which). These receptors came from a woman aged 60-70 years who had been exposed to COVID-19. CDR3s include the opening cysteine and the closing phenylalanine or tryptophan. The order of the fields is D gene, J gene, V gene, clone size, CDR3 protein, CDR3 DNA. A D gene is named only where the DNA matches it firmly. Size is omitted from some rows. Given values are once, few, many or a class for expanded clones.

D: TRBD1; J: TRBJ1-5; V: TRBV9; size: few; CDR3: CASSDGQGYQPQHF; DNA: TGTGCCAGCAGCGACGGACAGGGATATCAGCCCCAGCATTTT
D: NA; J: TRBJ1-2; V: TRBV6-5; size: NA; CDR3: CASSYSSMGPGDGYTF; DNA: TGTGCCAGCAGTTACTCGAGCATGGGCCCCGGTGATGGCTACACCTTC
D: NA; J: TRBJ2-4; V: TRBV2; size: few; CDR3: CASNIIAKNIQYF; DNA: TGTGCCAGCAACATCATAGCCAAAAACATTCAGTACTTC
D: NA; J: TRBJ2-7; V: TRBV3-1/TRBV3-2; size: NA; CDR3: CASSRKLDSYEQYF; DNA: TGTGCCAGCAGCCGAAAACTAGACTCCTACGAGCAGTACTTC
D: TRBD2; J: TRBJ2-7; V: TRBV15; size: NA; CDR3: CATSREGGTYEQYF; DNA: TGTGCCACCAGCAGAGAGGGGGGGACCTACGAGCAGTACTTC
D: TRBD1; J: TRBJ2-6; V: TRBV19; size: once; CDR3: CASSQNQGAGANVLTF; DNA: TGTGCCAGTAGTCAAAATCAGGGGGCTGGGGCCAACGTCCTGACTTTC
D: NA; J: TRBJ2-3; V: TRBV28; size: NA; CDR3: CASRVSDREADTQYF; DNA: TGTGCCAGCAGGGTCTCTGACAGGGAGGCAGATACGCAGTATTTT
D: TRBD1; J: TRBJ2-1; V: TRBV5-4; size: NA; CDR3: CASSPDRGLNNEQFF; DNA: TGTGCCAGCAGCCCCGACAGGGGTCTGAACAATGAGCAGTTCTTC
D: NA; J: TRBJ1-4; V: TRBV9; size: NA; CDR3: CASSVGAWEKLFF; DNA: TGTGCCAGCAGCGTAGGGGCTTGGGAAAAACTGTTTTTT
D: TRBD2; J: TRBJ2-7; V: TRBV6-5; size: NA; CDR3: CASRMGGTSGYEQYF; DNA: TGTGCCAGCAGGATGGGCGGGACTAGCGGCTACGAGCAGTACTTC
D: TRBD1; J: TRBJ1-2; V: TRBV30; size: NA; CDR3: CAWSAGTGLTNYGYTF; DNA: TGTGCCTGGAGTGCCGGGACAGGCCTCACTAACTATGGCTACACCTTC
D: TRBD1; J: TRBJ1-2; V: TRBV9; size: few; CDR3: CASSRPGGGGYTF; DNA: TGTGCCAGCAGCAGACCAGGGGGAGGAGGCTACACCTTC
D: NA; J: TRBJ1-2; V: TRBV5-1; size: NA; CDR3: CASSLGEYYGYTF; DNA: TGCGCCAGCAGCTTGGGGGAGTACTATGGCTACACCTTC
D: TRBD1; J: TRBJ2-1; V: TRBV3-1/TRBV3-2; size: NA; CDR3: CASSLRRTGGYNEQFF; DNA: TGTGCCAGCAGCCTTCGGAGGACAGGGGGCTACAATGAGCAGTTCTTC
D: NA; J: TRBJ2-7; V: TRBV2; size: few; CDR3: CASSDASPSYEQYF; DNA: TGTGCCAGCAGTGATGCTAGCCCGTCCTACGAGCAGTACTTC
D: NA; J: TRBJ2-5; V: TRBV7-2; size: NA; CDR3: CASSPRQGTETQYF; DNA: TGTGCCAGCAGCCCGCGGCAGGGGACCGAGACCCAGTACTTC
D: TRBD2; J: TRBJ2-5; V: TRBV5-4; size: NA; CDR3: CASSRLAGGSSRGTQYF; DNA: TGTGCCAGCAGTCGACTAGCGGGAGGGTCATCGCGCGGTACCCAGTACTTC
D: NA; J: TRBJ1-5; V: TRBV28; size: NA; CDR3: CASSQEGTHQPQHF; DNA: TGTGCCAGCAGCCAGGAGGGCACCCATCAGCCCCAGCATTTT
D: TRBD1; J: TRBJ2-7; V: TRBV18; size: NA; CDR3: CATQSDRAEEQYF; DNA: TGTGCCACACAATCGGACAGGGCGGAGGAGCAGTACTTC
D: TRBD2; J: TRBJ2-2; V: TRBV30; size: NA; CDR3: CAWSVLAGAGGELFF; DNA: TGTGCCTGGAGTGTCTTAGCGGGAGCTGGCGGGGAGCTGTTTTTT
D: NA; J: TRBJ1-2; V: TRBV5-1; size: NA; CDR3: CASSLAPEVRGYTF; DNA: TGCGCCAGCAGTCTTGCACCGGAGGTACGTGGCTACACCTTC
D: TRBD2; J: TRBJ2-7; V: TRBV7-7; size: NA; CDR3: CASSRGLAVEQYF; DNA: TGTGCTAGCAGCCGCGGGCTAGCGGTAGAGCAGTACTTC
D: NA; J: TRBJ2-3; V: TRBV11-2; size: few; CDR3: CASSSGWASVFKDTQYF; DNA: TGTGCCAGCAGCTCGGGGTGGGCTAGCGTCTTTAAAGATACGCAGTATTTT
D: NA; J: TRBJ1-4; V: TRBV28; size: NA; CDR3: CASSLGSAGRGEKLFF; DNA: TGTGCCAGCAGTTTAGGCTCCGCGGGCCGTGGTGAAAAACTGTTTTTT
D: TRBD1; J: TRBJ2-3; V: TRBV5-5; size: NA; CDR3: CASSLILGTGVTDTQYF; DNA: TGTGCCAGCAGTTTAATCCTTGGGACAGGGGTTACAGATACGCAGTATTTT
D: TRBD2; J: TRBJ2-1; V: TRBV7-2; size: NA; CDR3: CASSPHPLPSGSNEQFF; DNA: TGTGCCAGCAGCCCACACCCCTTACCTAGCGGGAGTAATGAGCAGTTCTTC
D: NA; J: TRBJ1-1; V: TRBV20-1; size: NA; CDR3: CSVHRDQKAFF; DNA: TGCAGTGTCCACAGGGATCAGAAAGCTTTCTTT
D: NA; J: TRBJ2-7; V: TRBV2; size: NA; CDR3: CASSSAGLSYEQYF; DNA: TGTGCCAGCAGTTCCGCGGGCCTCTCCTACGAGCAGTACTTC
D: NA; J: TRBJ1-2; V: TRBV30; size: few; CDR3: CAWSPRRSYGYTF; DNA: TGTGCCTGGAGTCCCCGACGGAGCTATGGCTACACCTTC
D: TRBD1; J: TRBJ2-3; V: TRBV6-9; size: NA; CDR3: CASSLGTDLSTDTQYF; DNA: TGTGCCAGCAGCCTCGGGACAGACCTTAGCACAGATACGCAGTATTTT
D: TRBD2; J: TRBJ2-1; V: TRBV9; size: NA; CDR3: CASSLTSGGYNEQFF; DNA: TGTGCCAGCAGCCTTACTAGCGGGGGATACAATGAGCAGTTCTTC
D: NA; J: TRBJ2-7; V: TRBV21-1; size: NA; CDR3: CASSKAIGLSGSSYEQYF; DNA: TGTGCCAGCAGCAAAGCGATAGGTCTGAGCGGGAGCTCCTACGAGCAGTACTTC
D: NA; J: TRBJ1-4; V: TRBV5-1; size: few; CDR3: CASSSDGGANEKLFF; DNA: TGCGCCAGCAGCTCTGATGGGGGGGCTAATGAAAAACTGTTTTTT
D: NA; J: TRBJ1-1; V: TRBV28; size: NA; CDR3: CATQGIPEAFF; DNA: TGTGCCACACAGGGAATCCCTGAAGCTTTCTTT
D: NA; J: TRBJ1-5; V: TRBV30; size: NA; CDR3: CAWSVRSGSQPQHF; DNA: TGTGCCTGGAGTGTCAGGTCTGGTAGTCAGCCCCAGCATTTT
D: TRBD1; J: TRBJ1-1; V: TRBV7-7; size: NA; CDR3: CASSADRVSNTEAFF; DNA: TGTGCCAGCAGCGCGGACAGGGTGTCGAACACTGAAGCTTTCTTT
D: TRBD1; J: TRBJ1-4; V: TRBV4-1; size: NA; CDR3: CASRQIPGQGVATNEKLFF; DNA: TGCGCCAGCAGGCAGATTCCGGGACAGGGGGTTGCAACTAATGAAAAACTGTTTTTT
D: NA; J: TRBJ1-1; V: TRBV30; size: NA; CDR3: CAWRRTGESTEAFF; DNA: TGTGCCTGGAGGCGGACGGGGGAGAGTACTGAAGCTTTCTTT
D: TRBD1; J: TRBJ1-3; V: TRBV18; size: NA; CDR3: CASSPRGTVTGNTIYF; DNA: TGTGCCAGCTCACCTCGCGGGACAGTTACTGGAAACACCATATATTTT
D: NA; J: TRBJ1-2; V: TRBV6-5; size: NA; CDR3: CASRLGGSDYGYTF; DNA: TGTGCCAGCAGACTGGGGGGAAGCGACTATGGCTACACCTTC
D: NA; J: TRBJ2-1; V: TRBV7-6; size: once; CDR3: CASSLSKGPNEQFF; DNA: TGTGCCAGCAGCTTATCTAAGGGGCCCAATGAGCAGTTCTTC
D: TRBD1; J: TRBJ2-7; V: TRBV9; size: NA; CDR3: CASSVDERQGYNEQYF; DNA: TGTGCCAGCAGCGTAGATGAAAGACAGGGGTACAACGAGCAGTACTTC
D: NA; J: TRBJ2-5; V: TRBV5-4; size: NA; CDR3: CASSLGQDGETQYF; DNA: TGTGCCAGCAGCTTGGGACAGGACGGAGAGACCCAGTACTTC
D: TRBD2; J: TRBJ2-7; V: TRBV15; size: NA; CDR3: CATSSGGTGNEQYF; DNA: TGTGCCACCAGCAGCGGGGGGACGGGCAACGAGCAGTACTTC
D: TRBD1; J: TRBJ1-2; V: TRBV6-4; size: NA; CDR3: CASSPTGGTGYTF; DNA: TGTGCCAGCAGCCCCACAGGGGGCACTGGCTACACCTTC
D: TRBD2; J: TRBJ2-7; V: TRBV4-1; size: few; CDR3: CASSQDSGGYSYEQYF; DNA: TGCGCCAGCAGCCAAGATTCGGGGGGATATTCCTACGAGCAGTACTTC
D: TRBD2; J: TRBJ2-1; V: TRBV6-5; size: NA; CDR3: CASSRREGLYNEQFF; DNA: TGTGCCAGCAGCCGGCGGGAGGGCCTTTACAATGAGCAGTTCTTC
D: NA; J: TRBJ2-7; V: TRBV3-1/TRBV3-2; size: NA; CDR3: CASRLAFGGEQYF; DNA: TGTGCCAGCAGACTGGCTTTCGGGGGCGAGCAGTACTTC
D: NA; J: TRBJ2-5; V: TRBV5-1; size: NA; CDR3: CASSPGDGIETQYF; DNA: TGCGCCAGCAGCCCGGGGGACGGGATAGAGACCCAGTACTTC
D: TRBD1; J: TRBJ1-1; V: TRBV30; size: many; CDR3: CAWSVRGSEAFF; DNA: TGTGCCTGGAGTGTCAGGGGGAGTGAAGCTTTCTTT
D: TRBD2; J: TRBJ2-3; V: TRBV7-8; size: once; CDR3: CASSGFGLAGVTDTQYF; DNA: TGTGCCAGCAGCGGATTCGGACTAGCGGGGGTCACAGATACGCAGTATTTT
D: TRBD1; J: TRBJ2-3; V: TRBV5-4; size: NA; CDR3: CASSSRQGVDTQYF; DNA: TGTGCCAGCAGCTCCCGACAGGGAGTAGATACGCAGTATTTT
D: NA; J: TRBJ1-3; V: TRBV23-1; size: NA; CDR3: CASSPEGLSGNTIYF; DNA: TGCGCCAGCAGTCCCGAGGGACTCTCTGGAAACACCATATATTTT
D: NA; J: TRBJ1-2; V: TRBV19; size: NA; CDR3: CASQKPTVNYGYTF; DNA: TGTGCCTCACAAAAACCGACAGTCAACTATGGCTACACCTTC